The clone carrying this T cell receptor (beta chain) was recorded many times. Its target is unknown. This entry comes from a study of T-cell memory formation after mild COVID-19. Findings and limits, study-wide: Of the contracting clones, CD4+ ones lay mainly in CM and EM, and CD8+ ones in EMRA. Later expanders leaned CD4+, whereas clones that contracted between day 15 and 85 were balanced CD4/CD8. Prior to infection, memory already included some responding clones, suggesting cross-reactive memory joined.

5'RACE with constant-segment primers built TCRalpha and TCRbeta cDNA libraries with UMIs. A single record per CDR3 protein comes from TCRdb applying MiXCR to the 5' RACE reads. The sample has hundreds of thousands of distinct CDR3 sequences; around a quarter are singletons. CDR3 length equals 13 residues. The V end was cut by 8 bases, the J end by 9 bases, with 20 bases between. Per the germline V gene, CDR1 is SQVTM and CDR2 is ANQGSEA. This chain uses TRBV29-1 with TRBJ2-1; D may be TRBD1 (5 bases). The receptor was derived from an adult woman who had mild COVID-19 (a few samples of this study predate the infection). Cell type and time point are not known. The material sequenced was PBMCs or a T cell subset sorted from them (not recorded which). DNA of the CDR3: TGCAGCACAAGAGCCCAGGGATCCAGTGAGCAGTTCTTC. Protein sequence: CSTRAQGSSEQFF.